Listed below are T cell receptor beta chains from one sample, sequenced in a study of human T cells and chemical hapten exposure. TCRdb ran MiXCR on the RACE reads and lists one entry per CDR3 protein. The sample carries more than 250,000 distinct CDR3 sequences, approximately 7.5% recorded once. Sequencing used whole blood, obtained in connection with sensitization to the hapten diphenylcyclopropenone (DPC). These TCRs come from a man aged 18 to 29 with alopecia areata. Some clones in this sample may be carry-over from other donors' samples. The CDR3 runs from the conserved cysteine through the conserved F or W. The D gene is left open where the match is weak. The size field is filled for only some rows; it gives once, few, many or a size class.

>TRBJ2-3|many|TRBV24-1|TRBD1
CATSDRASTDTQYF
TGTGCCACCAGCGACAGGGCTAGCACAGATACGCAGTATTTT
>TRBJ1-5|few|TRBV10-3|NA
CAIENPDGNQPQHF
TGTGCCATCGAAAACCCCGACGGCAATCAGCCCCAGCATTTT
>TRBJ1-3|few|TRBV9|TRBD1
CASSGRTGRSGNTIYF
TGTGCCAGCAGCGGACGGACAGGACGCTCTGGAAACACCATATATTTT
>TRBJ2-5|NA|TRBV20-1|TRBD2
CSARDRRLAGHQETQYF
TGCAGTGCTAGAGATCGCCGACTAGCGGGTCACCAAGAGACCCAGTACTTC
>TRBJ2-5|NA|TRBV11-1|NA
CASSSEKETQYF
TGTGCCAGCAGCTCAGAGAAAGAGACCCAGTACTTC
>TRBJ1-3|few|TRBV7-2|NA
CASSPHAGTSGNTIYF
TGTGCCAGCAGCCCGCATGCAGGGACCTCTGGAAACACCATATATTTT
>TRBJ1-2|many|TRBV25-1|TRBD1
CASSAATGVNYGYTF
TGTGCCAGCAGTGCTGCGACAGGGGTTAACTATGGCTACACCTTC
>TRBJ2-6|few|TRBV3-1|NA
CASSRPAGSGANVLTF
TGTGCCAGCAGCCGCCCAGCAGGCTCTGGGGCCAACGTCCTGACTTTC
>TRBJ2-5|many|TRBV7-2|NA
CASSLRRSQETQYF
TGTGCCAGCAGCTTAAGACGGTCCCAAGAGACCCAGTACTTC
>TRBJ1-1|few|TRBV18|TRBD1
CASTTGQGVEAFF
TGTGCCAGCACCACGGGACAGGGAGTTGAAGCTTTCTTT
>TRBJ2-3|NA|TRBV6-2/TRBV6-3|NA
CASSYPKLKVEVHTQYF
TGTGCCAGCAGTTACCCGAAGCTCAAGGTGGAGGTGCATACGCAGTATTTT
>TRBJ2-2|NA|TRBV5-5|TRBD1
CASSSRQGARTGELFF
TGTGCCAGCAGCTCGAGGCAGGGGGCGAGAACCGGGGAGCTGTTTTTT
>TRBJ1-5|many|TRBV9|NA
CASSVVWTGNQPQHF
TGTGCCAGCAGCGTAGTCTGGACAGGCAATCAGCCCCAGCATTTT
>TRBJ2-5|NA|TRBV5-5|NA
CASSLAGEETQNF
TGTGCCAGCAGCTTGGCTGGCGAAGAGACCCAGAACTTC
>TRBJ1-4|few|TRBV4-2|NA
CASSQEEQADEKLFF
TGTGCCAGCAGCCAAGAAGAACAGGCTGATGAAAAACTGTTTTTT
>TRBJ1-1|NA|TRBV10-3|NA
CAISESIPRDTQYTEAFF
TGTGCCATCAGTGAGTCGATACCGCGGGACACCCAATACACTGAAGCTTTCTTT
>TRBJ2-1|few|TRBV9|NA
CASSVEGVWNEQFF
TGTGCCAGCAGCGTAGAAGGGGTCTGGAATGAGCAGTTCTTC
>TRBJ2-7|few|TRBV28|NA
CASSTLALREQYF
TGTGCCAGCAGCACCCTTGCCCTTAGGGAGCAGTACTTC
>TRBJ1-2|few|TRBV6-2/TRBV6-3|NA
CASRWQLYGYTF
TGTGCCAGCAGATGGCAGCTCTATGGCTACACCTTC
>TRBJ1-5|NA|TRBV3-1|NA
CASSQDLGGGQPQHF
TGTGCCAGCAGCCAAGATTTGGGGGGCGGACAGCCCCAGCATTTT
>TRBJ2-3|NA|TRBV14|NA
CASSQDHEGGTDTQYF
TGTGCCAGCAGCCAAGATCACGAGGGGGGCACAGATACGCAGTATTTT
>TRBJ1-1|many|TRBV5-1|TRBD1
CASSLRTGLTEAFF
TGCGCCAGCAGCTTAAGGACAGGGCTTACTGAAGCTTTCTTT
>TRBJ2-7|NA|TRBV28|NA
CASSSGGRNEQYF
TGTGCCAGCAGTTCTGGGGGAAGAAACGAGCAGTACTTC
>TRBJ2-2|NA|TRBV14|NA
CASSQLWGASTGELFF
TGTGCCAGCAGCCAACTGTGGGGCGCTTCCACCGGGGAGCTGTTTTTT
>TRBJ2-5|few|TRBV20-1|NA
CSAWTDQETQYF
TGCAGTGCTTGGACGGACCAAGAGACCCAGTACTTC
>TRBJ1-6|many|TRBV14|NA
CASSPYNSPLHF
TGTGCCAGCAGCCCCTATAATTCACCCCTCCACTTT
>TRBJ2-5|many|TRBV7-6|NA
CASRALTGQETQYF
TGTGCCAGCAGAGCCTTGACGGGGCAAGAGACCCAGTACTTC
>TRBJ1-1|NA|TRBV20-1|NA
CSHNRVDQNTEAFF
TGCAGCCACAACAGGGTGGACCAGAACACTGAAGCTTTCTTT
>TRBJ2-7|few|TRBV5-1|TRBD1
CASSAGTVHEQYF
TGCGCCAGCAGCGCCGGGACAGTTCACGAGCAGTACTTC
>TRBJ2-7|few|TRBV10-2|NA
CASIPPGDYEQYF
TGCGCCAGCATCCCCCCGGGAGACTACGAGCAGTACTTC
>TRBJ2-7|NA|TRBV4-1|TRBD1
CASSHNMDRGLFEQYF
TGCGCCAGCAGCCATAACATGGACAGGGGGCTTTTCGAGCAGTACTTC
>TRBJ1-4|many|TRBV7-9|NA
CASSGNGPNEKLFF
TGTGCCAGCAGCGGAAACGGTCCGAATGAAAAACTGTTTTTT
>TRBJ2-7|NA|TRBV5-4|TRBD1
CASSWTETGATYEQYF
TGTGCCAGCAGCTGGACTGAGACAGGGGCTACCTACGAGCAGTACTTC